The 16 T cell receptor beta chains below come from one sample, sequenced in a study of regulatory T cells in long-lasting Graves disease. Time point here: newly diagnosed GD, antithyroid drugs for less than 3 months. PBMC-derived RNA was used for the TCR library. Libraries of TCR beta came from iRepertoire HTBI primers plus Arm-PCR of CDR3 regions. TCRdb independently ran MiXCR on the multiplex PCR reads; one entry per CDR3 protein. This table holds 350,000 to 450,000 distinct CDR3 sequences, around 16% found once. The same sample was also studied in work on T cells in Graves' hyperthyroidism and ophthalmopathy.

Sequenced material: peripheral blood mononuclear cells (PBMCs), taken at new diagnosis, from a patient treated with antithyroid drugs. Receptor source: a woman aged 40 to 50 with Graves disease.

In its sample, this clonotype was seen a few times. The junction does not match germline at one end; this may be a read error. V usage is TRBV20-1 and J usage is TRBJ1-6; D remains unclear. The germline V gene encodes CDR1 DFQATT and CDR2 SNEGSKA (reference sequence). This CDR3 spans 14 amino acids. CDR3 in amino acids: CSAWALGGNSPLYF. The CDR3 region has the DNA TGCAGTGCTTGGGCCCTCGGCGGAAATTCACCCCTCTACTTT.

The chain recombines TRBV28 with TRBJ2-1; D is possibly TRBD2 (5 bases). Germline CDR1 and CDR2: MDHEN and SYDVKM. The CDR3 consists of 13 residues. The V end was cut by 4 bases, the J end by 7 bases, with 11 bases between. CDR3 nucleotides: TGTGCCAGCAGTTCAGGAGGAAGGAATGAGCAGTTCTTC. This codes for CASSSGGRNEQFF. The whole variable domain, remainder taken from reference TRBV28 and TRBJ2-1, is DVKVTQSSRYLVKRTGEKVFLECVQDMDHENMFWYRQDPGLGLRLIYFSYDVKMKEKGDIPEGYSVSREKKERFSLILESASTNQTSMYLCASSSGGRNEQFFGPGTRLTVL.

This clonotype was seen many times. In DNA, the CDR3 is TGTGCCAGCAGTCGGGACTGGCGGGAGGGGGACCAAGAGACCCAGTACTTC. Its translation: CASSRDWREGDQETQYF. V and J are TRBV6-1 and TRBJ2-5, with 9 bases identical to TRBD2. CDR1 is MNHNS, CDR2 SASEGT, per germline. This CDR3 has 17 residues. The V segment lost 5 bases and the J segment 0 bases; nucleotides outside the gene matches: 10.

Concerning this clonotype itself: A read error may be the cause here, since a much bigger clone is one base away. The chain couples TRBV28 to TRBJ2-7; D unresolved. Trimming took off 4 bases at V and 7 bases at J, with 17 bases between the two ends. CDR1 MDHEN and CDR2 SYDVKM come from the germline V gene. The CDR3 is made up of 14 amino acids. CDR3: CASSSPTGFWEQYF. CDR3 in DNA: TGTGCCAGCAGTTCGCCGACTGGCTTTTGGGAGCAGTACTTC.

The V call is TRBV20-1, the J call TRBJ1-2; unclear D gene. The germline CDR1 and CDR2 sequences are DFQATT and SNEGSKA (reference sequence). This CDR3 contains 15 residues. V gave up 0 bases and J gave up 3 bases, with 14 bases separating them. CDR3 sequence reads: CSARDGNQVYYGYTF. The CDR3 DNA follows: TGCAGTGCTAGAGACGGGAATCAGGTGTACTATGGCTACACCTTC.

This clonotype was detected only a few times. This chain links TRBV5-6 with TRBJ2-7; 9 nucleotides agree with TRBD2. The germline CDR1 and CDR2 sequences are SGHDT and YYEEEE. V lost 5 bases and J lost 6; bases outside the gene matches: 6. The CDR3 extends over 13 amino acids. CDR3 sequence: CASRSGTSIEQYF. The CDR3 coding sequence is TGTGCCAGCAGATCCGGGACTAGCATCGAGCAGTACTTC.

This clonotype was picked up many times. This chain joins TRBV28 and TRBJ2-5, with D perhaps matching TRBD1 (8 bases). The CDR3 length is 15 residues. Germline CDR1 reads MDHEN; CDR2 reads SYDVKM. Trimming removed 4 bases at V and 7 bases at J, with 19 bases between. This chain's CDR3 is CASSSPGGTGSTQYF. DNA of the CDR3: TGTGCCAGCAGTTCCCCCGGGGGGACAGGCTCGACCCAGTACTTC.

This clonotype was seen a few times. The chain links TRBV24-1 to TRBJ2-3; D remains ambiguous. This CDR3 has 14 residues. Germline CDR1 reads KGHDR; CDR2 reads SFDVKD. The V end lost 4 bases, the J end lost 6 bases, and 13 bases lay between the germline ends. The CDR3 protein is CATSDPKPDDTQYF. The CDR3 DNA follows: TGTGCCACCAGTGACCCTAAGCCGGACGATACGCAGTATTTT.

CDR3 nucleotides: TGTGCCAGCTCACCCACAGGGGTAGGGACTGAAGCTTTCTTT. Its protein product is CASSPTGVGTEAFF. J is TRBJ1-1 and V is TRBV18; 7 bases agree with TRBD1. V dropped 3 bases and J dropped 5; count of bases not matched to a gene: 6. This CDR3 has 14 residues. Germline lookup yields CDR1 KGHSH and CDR2 LQKENI.

A note on this clonotype: A much bigger clone sits one base away, suggesting this may be a read error. The chain is built from TRBV18 and TRBJ1-4; D call uncertain. The CDR3 totals 13 residues. Per germline, CDR1 KGHSH and CDR2 LQKENI. The CDR3 loop is CASSPPSNERLFF. DNA of the CDR3: TGTGCCAGCTCACCGCCAAGTAATGAAAGACTGTTTTTT.

Many counts were recorded for this clonotype. The genes are TRBV16 and TRBJ1-4; no clear D gene. This CDR3 region has 14 residues. Germline CDR1 and CDR2: KGHSY and FQNENV. V gave up 4 bases and J gave up 8 bases, with 14 bases separating them. The DNA for the CDR3 is TGTGCCAGCAGCCCAGGCACGTTTCGGGAAAAACTGTTTTTT. This sequence encodes CASSPGTFREKLFF.

This clonotype was seen many times. The rearrangement uses TRBV11-2 and TRBJ1-1, with 7 bases fitting TRBD1. The CDR3 runs 18 residues. V lost 4 bases to trimming and J lost 4 bases; unmatched junction nucleotides: 18. In germline, CDR1 is SGHAT, CDR2 FQNNGV. The CDR3 region is CASSSLWGSTGSGTEAFF. The CDR3 DNA reads as TGTGCCAGCAGCTCCTTATGGGGTTCGACAGGGAGCGGCACTGAAGCTTTCTTT. Full variable domain (outside the CDR3, taken from reference TRBV11-2 and TRBJ1-1): EAGVAQSPRYKIIEKRQSVAFWCNPISGHATLYWYQQILGQGPKLLIQFQNNGVVDDSQLPKDRFSAERLKGVDSTLKIQPAKLEDSAVYLCASSSLWGSTGSGTEAFFGQGTRLTVV.

There are a few counts of this clonotype. The rearrangement uses TRBV12-3 or TRBV12-4 and TRBJ2-1; 11 bases map to TRBD2. This CDR3 has 19 amino acids. The ends lost 5 bases at V and 7 bases at J; junction bases unmatched: 19. The CDR3 spells CASSAGTGLAVLVKNEQFF. For the CDR3, the DNA is TGTGCCAGCAGTGCGGGAACGGGACTAGCGGTTCTCGTTAAGAATGAGCAGTTCTTC.

About this clonotype: An end of the junction does not agree with germline; a read error may underlie this. The chain has TRBV27 and TRBJ2-7; D possibly corresponds to TRBD2 (6 bases). Germline V lookup: CDR1 MNHEY, CDR2 SMNVEV (reference sequence). This CDR3 is built from 16 residues. The CDR3 reads CASGLSILATNYEQYF. In DNA, the CDR3 is TGTGCCAGCGGTTTATCAATCCTAGCGACCAACTACGAGCAGTACTTC.

This chain joins TRBV30 and TRBJ1-4; D is ambiguous. The CDR3 runs to 17 residues. Germline CDR1 GTSNPN, CDR2 SVGIG (reference sequence). With 0 bases removed from V and 6 bases from J, the gap between germline ends came to 20 bases. In DNA form, the CDR3 reads TGTGCCTGGAGTGTACCCCCGGTATCCGGAGGGTATGAAAAACTGTTTTTT. It translates to CAWSVPPVSGGYEKLFF.

The genes are TRBV20-1 and TRBJ1-5; D unresolved. Germline CDR1 reads DFQATT; CDR2 reads SNEGSKA (reference sequence). Trimming removed 7 bases from V and 0 bases from J, with 7 bases in between. CDR3 length equals 12 residues. Here the CDR3 reads CSGQYSNQPQHF. CDR3 nucleotide sequence: TGCAGTGGTCAGTATAGCAATCAGCCCCAGCATTTT.